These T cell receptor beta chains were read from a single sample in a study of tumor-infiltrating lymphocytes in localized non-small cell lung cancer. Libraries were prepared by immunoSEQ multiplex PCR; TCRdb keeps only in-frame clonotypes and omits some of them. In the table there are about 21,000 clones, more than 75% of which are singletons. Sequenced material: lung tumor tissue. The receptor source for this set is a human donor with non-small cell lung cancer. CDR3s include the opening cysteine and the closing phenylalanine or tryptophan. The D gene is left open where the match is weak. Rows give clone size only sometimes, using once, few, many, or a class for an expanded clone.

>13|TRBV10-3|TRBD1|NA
CAAGQGGAYEQYF
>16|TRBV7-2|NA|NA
CASSPPGSTSGNTIYF
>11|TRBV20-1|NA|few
CSANRAYEQYF
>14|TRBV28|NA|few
CASRWQGVSTEAFF
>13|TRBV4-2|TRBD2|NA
CASSQGLADEQFF
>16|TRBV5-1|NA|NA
CASSSLAPGLGYEQYF
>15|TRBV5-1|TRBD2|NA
CASSISTSGREKQYF
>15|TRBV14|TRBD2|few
CASSRTSGSQGEQFF
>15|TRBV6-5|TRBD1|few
CASSHRDRGTDTQYF
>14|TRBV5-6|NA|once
CASSPGHSTDTQYF
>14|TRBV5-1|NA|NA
CASSSQGSGNTIYF
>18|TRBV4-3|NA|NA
CASSQDLAGGGNTDTQYF
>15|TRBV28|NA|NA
CASSLFGLWNYGYTF
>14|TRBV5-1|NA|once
CASNWGGVTTEAFF
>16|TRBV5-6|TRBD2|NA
CASSLGGSGRGGEQFF
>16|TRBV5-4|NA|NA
CASSSDSGTVTYEQYF
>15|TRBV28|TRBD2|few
CASSIWTSGTGELFF
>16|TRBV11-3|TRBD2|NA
CASSLRTSGGYNEQFF
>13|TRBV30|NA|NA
CAWSPKVGNTIYF
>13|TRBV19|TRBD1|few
CASSRDRVGTQHF
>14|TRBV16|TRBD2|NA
CASSQGRARNIQYF
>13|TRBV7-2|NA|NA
CASRASSSYEQYF
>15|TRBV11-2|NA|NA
CASSLDGRTGRGYTF
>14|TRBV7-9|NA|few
CASSLGAGANVLTF
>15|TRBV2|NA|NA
CASSSIQGSYNEQFF
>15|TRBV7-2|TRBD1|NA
CASSLGGTGRGTIYF
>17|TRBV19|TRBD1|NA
CASSLLPGQGATDTQYF
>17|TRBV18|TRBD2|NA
CASSPSGTSGRAGEQFF
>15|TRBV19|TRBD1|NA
CASRDRDHSNQPQHF
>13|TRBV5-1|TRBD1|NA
CASCGQGAGEAFF
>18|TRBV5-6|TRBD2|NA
CASSLSSGSIRSYNEQFF
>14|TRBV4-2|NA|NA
CASSQDAGGRGYTF
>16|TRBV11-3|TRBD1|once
CASSLDLSSKGGGYTF
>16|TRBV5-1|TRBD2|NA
CASRRLAGGNTGELFF
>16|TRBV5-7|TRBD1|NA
CASSPTDRANTGELFF
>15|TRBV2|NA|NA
CASSERGLAKNIQYF
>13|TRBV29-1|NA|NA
CSVGGGSQETQYF
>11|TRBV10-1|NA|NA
CASSDPRTAFF
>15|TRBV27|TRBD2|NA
CASSTSSGRWETQYF
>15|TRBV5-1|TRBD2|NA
CASSLDGRAQETQYF
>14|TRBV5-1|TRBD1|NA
CASSSGTGGTEAFF
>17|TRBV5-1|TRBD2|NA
CASSLEASGRSTGELFF
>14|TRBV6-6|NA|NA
CASTWGSQGTEAFF
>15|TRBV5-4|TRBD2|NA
CASSFAGARTGELFF
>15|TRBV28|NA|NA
CASSPPGTKSNEQFF
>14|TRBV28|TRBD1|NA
CASSLGQGIQPQHF
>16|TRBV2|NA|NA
CASSEALQSTTGGYTF
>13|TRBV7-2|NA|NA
CASSLGASRELFF